A single sample gave rise to the 28 T cell receptor beta chains below, sequenced in a study of blood T cell repertoires in COVID-19. TCRdb's copy holds only in-frame clones and misses some; the assay was immunoSEQ multiplex PCR. This sample yields about 240,000 clones, of which around 80% are seen a single time; roughly 3.2% belongs to the top ten. The specimen was peripheral blood. The receptor source for this set is a woman aged 18-35 years with acute or convalescent COVID-19.

The table lists this clone with a count of one. The chain carries TRBV28 and TRBJ1-1; weak D call: TRBD1 (5 bases). V lost 3 bases and J 6 bases, leaving 17 bases between the germline ends. This CDR3 contains 15 residues. Germline-derived CDR1 and CDR2 are MDHEN and SYDVKM. CDR3 region: CASSFRALGGSEAFF. CDR3 nucleotides: TGTGCCAGCAGTTTTCGGGCTTTGGGGGGTTCTGAAGCTTTCTTT.

The rearrangement uses TRBV30 and TRBJ2-2, with D possibly being TRBD2 (6 bases). From germline, CDR1 is GTSNPN and CDR2 SVGIG (reference sequence). This CDR3 is 16 amino acids long. V lost 8 bases, J lost 0 bases, and 19 bases lay in between. CDR3 coding DNA: TGTGCCAGGACTAAGTTGGGGGGAACGAACACCGGGGAGCTGTTTTTT. Translated, it gives CARTKLGGTNTGELFF. The whole variable domain, remainder taken from reference TRBV30 and TRBJ2-2, is SQTIHQWPATLVQPVGSPLSLECTVEGTSNPNLYWYRQAAGRGLQLLFYSVGIGQISSEVPQNLSASRPQDRQFILSSKKLLLSDSGFYLCARTKLGGTNTGELFFGEGSRLTVL.

This clone appeared a few times. V gene TRBV11-3 combines with J gene TRBJ2-1; weak D call: TRBD1 (7 bases). The CDR3 spans 15 residues. Germline CDR1 reads SGHNT; CDR2 reads YENEEA. V gave up 5 bases and J gave up 8 bases, with 19 bases separating them. The CDR3 sequence: CASSKGAGLSDEQFF. Here the CDR3 DNA reads TGTGCCAGCAGCAAGGGGGCGGGACTGAGCGATGAGCAGTTCTTC. The variable domain in full, with the rest retrieved from reference TRBV11-3 and TRBJ2-1, is EAGVVQSPRYKIIEKKQPVAFWCNPISGHNTLYWYLQNLGQGPELLIRYENEEAVDDSQLPKDRFSAERLKGVDSTLKIQPAELGDSAVYLCASSKGAGLSDEQFFGPGTRLTVL.

Regarding this clone: One end of the junction fails to match germline, which may point to a read error. The chain employs TRBV6-5 and TRBJ1-5; 9 bases line up with TRBD1. CDR3 length: 15 amino acids. Germline V gene lookup returns CDR1 MNHEY and CDR2 SVGAGI. Here the CDR3 reads CASSDSGQGRQPQHF. CDR3 DNA sequence: TGTGCCAGCAGTGACTCGGGACAGGGACGTCAGCCCCAGCATTTT.

This chain joins TRBV5-1 and TRBJ2-7; TRBD1 might be the D (5 bases). The CDR3 is 14 residues long. With 4 bases removed from V and 0 bases from J, the gap between germline ends came to 11 bases. Germline-derived CDR1 and CDR2 are SGHRS and YFSETQ. CDR3 sequence reads: CASSPDSASYEQYF. The CDR3 DNA is TGCGCCAGCAGCCCCGACAGTGCCTCCTACGAGCAGTACTTC.

This rearrangement joins TRBV7-9 to TRBJ1-2, with unresolved D. This CDR3 spans 14 amino acids. The V gene lost 3 bases and the J gene lost 8 bases, with 16 bases spanning the gap. Germline-derived CDR1 and CDR2 are SEHNR and FQNEAQ (reference sequence). CDR3: CASSFSNSTRGYTF. In nucleotides, the CDR3 is TGTGCCAGCAGCTTTAGCAACTCGACGAGGGGCTACACCTTC.

V gene TRBV30 combines with J gene TRBJ2-3; TRBD2 might be the D (5 bases). The CDR3 has 14 residues. V was cut by 3 bases and J by 1 base, with 11 bases left in between. Germline V gene lookup returns CDR1 GTSNPN and CDR2 SVGIG (reference sequence). CDR3 nucleotide sequence: TGTGCCTGGAGCTCAAACGGGGGCACAGATACGCAGTATTTT. Protein product: CAWSSNGGTDTQYF.

This clone came up a few times. The V gene is TRBV28, the J gene TRBJ1-1, with 7 bases aligning to TRBD1. Per germline, CDR1 MDHEN and CDR2 SYDVKM. J gave up 1 base and V 6 bases, and 8 bases lay outside the gene matches. The CDR3 is 15 amino acids. The CDR3 nucleotides read TGTGCCAGCAGCCTAGGGGGCTCTTGGAACACTGAAGCTTTCTTT. Its protein is CASSLGGSWNTEAFF.

CDR3 DNA sequence: TGCGCCAGCAGATGGGGAGGGTCATTTCTCCTAGCGGGAGTCACAGATACGCAGTATTTT. Translating gives CASRWGGSFLLAGVTDTQYF. V and J are TRBV5-1 and TRBJ2-3; 10 bases are a match to TRBD2. The junction had 20 bases not matched to a gene; V was cut back by 5 bases and J by 2 bases. This CDR3 comprises 20 residues. Germline V CDR1 and CDR2: SGHRS, YFSETQ.

The CDR3 is CASSESGVDPTGELFF. CDR3 bases: TGTGCCAGCAGTGAATCGGGGGTGGATCCGACCGGGGAGCTGTTTTTT. The chain employs TRBV2 and TRBJ2-2; TRBD2 might be the D (6 bases). Germline V lookup: CDR1 SNHLY, CDR2 FYNNEI. This CDR3 has 16 amino acids. Trimming left V 2 bases short and J 5 bases short, with 15 bases between. Combining the CDR3 with reference TRBV2 and TRBJ2-2 gives the whole variable domain EPEVTQTPSHQVTQMGQEVILRCVPISNHLYFYWYRQILGQKVEFLVSFYNNEISEKSEIFDDQFSVERPDGSNFTLKIRSTKLEDSAMYFCASSESGVDPTGELFFGEGSRLTVL.

The genes are TRBV6-5 and TRBJ1-1; D call uncertain. The germline V gene encodes CDR1 MNHEY and CDR2 SVGAGI. This CDR3 is built from 11 residues. Between the trimmed V and J ends, which lost 7 bases and 0 bases, there was a span of 3 bases. The CDR3 is CASIMNTEAFF. Here the CDR3 DNA reads TGTGCCAGCATAATGAACACTGAAGCTTTCTTT.

This sequence joins TRBV6-5 and TRBJ2-2; possibly TRBD1 for D (5 bases). The V gene's germline CDR1 is MNHEY and CDR2 SVGAGI. V was shortened by 2 bases and J by 1 base, with 11 bases between the two germline ends. The CDR3 is made up of 16 amino acids. The DNA of the CDR3 is TGTGCCAGCAGTTACGCGAACAGGCTGAACACCGGGGAGCTGTTTTTT. Translating it yields CASSYANRLNTGELFF.

The chain links TRBV27 to TRBJ1-5; the match to TRBD1 covers 7 bases. This CDR3 comprises 16 residues. V shed 4 bases and J 0 bases; nucleotides not matched to a gene: 6. Germline values: CDR1 MNHEY, CDR2 SMNVEV (reference sequence). CDR3 in DNA: TGTGCCAGCAGTTGGGGGACAGTAAATAGCAATCAGCCCCAGCATTTT. This codes for CASSWGTVNSNQPQHF.

This rearrangement joins TRBV23-1 to TRBJ1-1, with TRBD1 as a possible D gene (6 bases). TRBV23-1 qualifies as an ORF whose function is uncertain. The CDR3 contains 13 residues. Between the trimmed V and J ends, which lost 6 bases and 0 bases, there was a span of 8 bases. The CDR3 here is CASRDSMNTEAFF. In nucleotides, the CDR3 is TGCGCCAGCAGGGACAGCATGAACACTGAAGCTTTCTTT.

The rearrangement joins TRBV5-8 to TRBJ1-6; 7 bases are shared with TRBD1. Germline values: CDR1 SGHTS, CDR2 YDEGEE. The CDR3 length is 14 residues. V lost 3 bases and J lost 6; bases outside the gene matches: 3. The CDR3 DNA follows: TGTGCCAGCAGCTGGGGACAGAGTAATTCACCCCTCCACTTT. Its protein is CASSWGQSNSPLHF.

The chain combines TRBV7-3 with TRBJ2-2, with D maybe TRBD2 (6 bases). CDR1 is SGHTA and CDR2 is FQGTGA in the germline V gene. Trimming shortened V by 1 base and J by 2 bases, and 17 bases separated the two germline ends. The CDR3 covers 18 residues. Written as DNA, the CDR3 is TGTGCCAGCAGCTTAAACCCCGGCTGGGGAGGAAACACCGGGGAGCTGTTTTTT. Its protein is CASSLNPGWGGNTGELFF. The complete variable domain, with remaining parts taken from reference TRBV7-3 and TRBJ2-2, reads GAGVSQTPSNKVTEKGKYVELRCDPISGHTALYWYRQSLGQGPEFLIYFQGTGAADDSGLPNDRFFAVRPEGSVSTLKIQRTERGDSAVYLCASSLNPGWGGNTGELFFGEGSRLTVL.

The chain is built from TRBV27 and TRBJ2-2; TRBD2 agrees at 11 bases. This CDR3 region has 19 residues. The germline gives CDR1 MNHEY, CDR2 SMNVEV (reference sequence). J lost 1 base, V lost 6 bases, and 13 bases had no gene match. The CDR3 DNA sequence: TGTGCCAGCAGCTTGGGTATAGCGGGAGGGCCATTGAACACCGGGGAGCTGTTTTTT. Translated, it gives CASSLGIAGGPLNTGELFF.

The J gene is TRBJ1-1, the V gene TRBV5-1, with 8 bases identical to TRBD1. After removal of 4 bases from V and 3 bases from J, the junction contained 8 bases not matched to a gene. Germline values: CDR1 SGHRS, CDR2 YFSETQ. The CDR3 totals 15 residues. The CDR3 DNA reads TGCGCCAGCAGCCCTAGCCCGACAGGGGACACTGAAGCTTTCTTT. Translating gives CASSPSPTGDTEAFF.

The V call is TRBV3-1 (or the pseudogene TRBV3-2), the J call TRBJ2-7; 7 nucleotides agree with TRBD2. Germline-derived CDR1 and CDR2 are LGHDT and YNNKEL (reference sequence). The V segment lost 1 base and the J segment 2 bases; nucleotides outside the gene matches: 5. This CDR3 region has 15 residues. The CDR3 region has the DNA TGTGCCAGCAGCCAAGGCCCTAGCGGCGCCTACGAGCAGTACTTC. Translated: CASSQGPSGAYEQYF.

The rearrangement links TRBV24-1 to TRBJ2-1; TRBD2 matches 9 bases. From germline, CDR1 is KGHDR and CDR2 SFDVKD. With 5 bases clipped from V and 2 bases from J, the junction kept 6 bases outside the gene matches. This CDR3 contains 16 residues. The CDR3 region has the DNA TGTGCCACCAGTGCCCAACTAGCGGGCACCTACAATGAGCAGTTCTTC. This codes for CATSAQLAGTYNEQFF.

The rearrangement joins TRBV30 to TRBJ1-1; no clear D. Trimming cost V 5 bases and J 2 bases, with 6 bases left between them. This CDR3 has 11 amino acids. CDR1 and CDR2 from the germline V gene are GTSNPN and SVGIG (reference sequence). The CDR3 here is CAWGLNTEAFF. Here the CDR3 DNA reads TGTGCCTGGGGACTTAACACTGAAGCTTTCTTT.

This chain links TRBV7-3 with TRBJ2-1; D may be TRBD1 (5 bases). Germline V CDR1 and CDR2: SGHTA, FQGTGA. The V end was cut by 4 bases, the J end by 0 bases, with 10 bases between. CDR3 length equals 15 residues. CDR3 region: CASSYDRASYNEQFF. DNA of the CDR3: TGTGCCAGCAGCTACGACAGAGCCTCCTACAATGAGCAGTTCTTC.

This clone appeared a single time. This chain links TRBV28 with TRBJ2-7, with D unresolved. V was clipped by 6 bases and J by 3 bases, with 6 bases between them. This CDR3 spans 11 amino acids. CDR1 is MDHEN, CDR2 SYDVKM, per germline. DNA for the CDR3: TGTGCCAGCAGCTACCTCTACGAGCAGTACTTC. Its protein product is CASSYLYEQYF.

This clone is a singleton in its sample. The chain links TRBV6-5 to TRBJ1-4; 10 nucleotides agree with TRBD1. CDR1 and CDR2 (germline): MNHEY, SVGAGI. The length of the CDR3 is 14 residues. With V trimmed by 6 bases and J by 8 bases, 6 bases remained unmatched. The CDR3 here is CASSRRTGGEKLFF. CDR3 nucleotides: TGTGCCAGCAGCCGACGGACAGGGGGGGAAAAACTGTTTTTT.

The genes are TRBV5-4 and TRBJ2-5; the D gene is possibly TRBD1 (6 bases). Trimming pared 4 bases from V and 4 bases from J, leaving 11 bases between. In germline, CDR1 is SGHNT, CDR2 YYREEE (reference sequence). The CDR3 has 13 residues. The CDR3 DNA follows: TGTGCCAGCAGCCCGACAGGAACAGAGACCCAGTACTTC. Its translation: CASSPTGTETQYF.

J is TRBJ1-5 and V is TRBV4-2; possible D gene TRBD1, 6 bases. Trimming shortened V by 0 bases and J by 2 bases, and 11 bases separated the two germline ends. This CDR3 region has 16 residues. Germline values: CDR1 LGHNA, CDR2 YNFKEQ. The CDR3, as DNA: TGTGCCAGCAGCCAAGACAGGGGTCGGGGCAATCAGCCCCAGCATTTT. This sequence encodes CASSQDRGRGNQPQHF.

This chain connects TRBV30 to TRBJ1-1; D not resolved. This CDR3 is 12 amino acids long. The V end was cut by 3 bases, the J end by 5 bases, with 10 bases between. Germline assignment: CDR1 GTSNPN and CDR2 SVGIG (reference sequence). The CDR3 protein is CAWSPLLTEAFF. The CDR3 DNA follows: TGTGCCTGGAGCCCCCTTCTAACTGAAGCTTTCTTT.

This chain links TRBV19 with TRBJ2-3, with TRBD1 as a possible D gene (6 bases). Per germline, CDR1 LNHDA and CDR2 SQIVND (reference sequence). Deletions cut 3 bases from V and 1 base from J, with 11 bases between. This CDR3 is 15 amino acids long. DNA of the CDR3: TGTGCCAGTAGTATGCGGTCAGGGGGCACAGATACGCAGTATTTT. This gives the protein CASSMRSGGTDTQYF. The full variable domain, its missing parts supplied by reference TRBV19 and TRBJ2-3, is DGGITQSPKYLFRKEGQNVTLSCEQNLNHDAMYWYRQDPGQGLRLIYYSQIVNDFQKGDIAEGYSVSREKKESFPLTVTSAQKNPTAFYLCASSMRSGGTDTQYFGPGTRLTVL.